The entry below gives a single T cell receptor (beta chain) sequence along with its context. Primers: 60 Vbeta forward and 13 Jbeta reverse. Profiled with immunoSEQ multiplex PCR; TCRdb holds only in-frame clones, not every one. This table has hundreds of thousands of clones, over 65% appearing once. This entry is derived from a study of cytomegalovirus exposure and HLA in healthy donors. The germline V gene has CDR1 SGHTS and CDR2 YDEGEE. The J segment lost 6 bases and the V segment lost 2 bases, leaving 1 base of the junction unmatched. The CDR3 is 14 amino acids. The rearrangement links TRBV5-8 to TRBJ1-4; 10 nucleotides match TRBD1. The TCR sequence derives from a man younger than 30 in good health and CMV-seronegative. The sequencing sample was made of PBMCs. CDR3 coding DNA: TGTGCCAGCAGCTTCGGGACAGGGGATGAAAAACTGTTTTTT. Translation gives CASSFGTGDEKLFF.